Shown below are 16 T cell receptor beta chains from a single sample sequenced in a study of T cells after yellow fever vaccination. TCRdb recomputed calls from the 5' RACE reads with MiXCR, one row per CDR3 protein. The sample records around 550,000 distinct CDR3 sequences, 19% being singletons. Here the sequenced sample was PBMCs, taken 15 days after the yellow fever booster vaccination. The receptors originated from a man under 40 who received the YFV17D yellow fever vaccine.

This sequence joins TRBV7-2 and TRBJ2-5; D not certain. The CDR3 consists of 13 residues. V was pared by 2 bases and J by 2 bases, with 6 bases between. The germline gives CDR1 SGHTA, CDR2 FQGNSA. The CDR3 spells CASSLLTQETQYF. CDR3 coding DNA: TGTGCCAGCAGCTTATTGACACAAGAGACCCAGTACTTC.

This clonotype came up a few times. This chain links TRBV27 with TRBJ2-1; D is ambiguous. Trimming removed 8 bases at V and 6 bases at J, with 20 bases between. The germline V gene encodes CDR1 MNHEY and CDR2 SMNVEV (reference sequence). The length of the CDR3 is 15 residues. The CDR3 DNA follows: TGTGCCAGCGCTAGGGAAGCAAGCCGCTCCAATGAGCAGTTCTTC. This codes for CASAREASRSNEQFF.

In this sample, this clonotype turned up a few times. Compared with germline, one end of the junction differs, possibly owing to a read error. The chain links TRBV9 to TRBJ1-1, with D maybe TRBD1 (6 bases). The CDR3 is made up of 15 amino acids. Germline CDR1 reads SGDLS; CDR2 reads YYNGEE. The CDR3 region is CASSAVGAGHTEAFF. In DNA form, the CDR3 reads TGTGCCAGCAGCGCCGTCGGGGCGGGACACACCGAAGCTTTCTTT.

This clonotype was detected once. A read error may produce the germline difference seen at one junction end. The chain combines TRBV20-1 with TRBJ2-7; D remains unclear. The CDR3 covers 16 residues. The V gene's germline CDR1 is DFQATT and CDR2 SNEGSKA (reference sequence). The chain's CDR3 is CCARDLNSPSSYEQYF. In nucleotides, the CDR3 is TGCTGTGCTAGAGATCTCAACAGCCCTTCCTCCTACGAGCAGTACTTC.

This sequence joins TRBV2 and TRBJ2-3, with D perhaps matching TRBD2 (6 bases). This CDR3 is built from 14 residues. V lost 7 bases to trimming and J lost 4 bases, with 15 bases between them. Germline assignment: CDR1 SNHLY and CDR2 FYNNEI. The CDR3 here is CASKAGLASDTQYF. The CDR3 nucleotides are TGTGCCAGCAAGGCGGGATTAGCCTCAGATACGCAGTATTTT.

This clonotype was counted a few times. The chain combines TRBV20-1 with TRBJ2-7; tentatively, D is TRBD2 (5 bases). Trimming stripped 6 bases from V and 2 bases from J, with 11 bases between. CDR1 and CDR2 from the germline V gene are DFQATT and SNEGSKA (reference sequence). The CDR3 extends over 12 amino acids. The DNA of the CDR3 is TGCAGTGCAAGTGGACTGGCCTACGAGCAGTACTTC. This gives the protein CSASGLAYEQYF.

V usage is TRBV14 and J usage is TRBJ1-1; D is unclear. The CDR3 has 13 residues. V lost 5 bases and J lost 0, with 7 bases in between. Germline loops: CDR1 SGHDN, CDR2 FVKESK. The CDR3 region is CASSWDLNTEAFF. The DNA for the CDR3 is TGTGCCAGCAGCTGGGATTTGAACACTGAAGCTTTCTTT. The entire variable domain, with the rest obtained from reference TRBV14 and TRBJ1-1, is as follows: EAGVTQFPSHSVIEKGQTVTLRCDPISGHDNLYWYRRVMGKEIKFLLHFVKESKQDESGMPNNRFLAERTGGTYSTLKVQPAELEDSGVYFCASSWDLNTEAFFGQGTRLTVV.

This clonotype was found a few times. The V gene is TRBV10-3, the J gene TRBJ2-3; unclear D gene. Trimming stripped 3 bases from V and 6 bases from J, with 10 bases between. Germline V gene sequence: CDR1 ENHRY, CDR2 SYGVKD. The CDR3 covers 13 residues. CDR3 amino acids: CAISDTNGDTQYF. DNA of the CDR3: TGTGCCATCAGTGATACCAATGGGGATACGCAGTATTTT.

There are a few counts of this clonotype. This chain connects TRBV5-5 to TRBJ2-3; a weak D match, TRBD1 (6 bases). The CDR3 is 15 residues long. Germline V CDR1 and CDR2: SGHKS, YYEKEE (reference sequence). With 6 bases removed from V and 1 base from J, the gap between germline ends came to 15 bases. The CDR3 sequence: CASTLKGDGTDTQYF. Written as DNA, the CDR3 is TGTGCCAGCACCCTTAAGGGGGACGGCACAGATACGCAGTATTTT.

This chain uses TRBV18 with TRBJ2-7; no clear D gene. CDR1 KGHSH and CDR2 LQKENI come from the germline V gene. V was trimmed by 1 base and J by 0 bases, leaving 7 bases between them. The CDR3 sequence is 14 residues long. The CDR3 DNA follows: TGTGCCAGCTCACCACGGAGTCTCTCCTACGAGCAGTACTTC. This codes for CASSPRSLSYEQYF.

This clonotype was detected only a few times. The rearrangement uses TRBV12-3 or TRBV12-4 and TRBJ2-3; the match to TRBD2 covers 11 bases. This CDR3 contains 16 residues. The V gene end was trimmed by 6 bases and the J gene end by 4 bases; junction bases not matched to a gene: 9. The CDR3 region has the DNA TGTGCCAGCAGCACCACTAGCGGGAGTAGGCCAGATACGCAGTATTTT. It translates to CASSTTSGSRPDTQYF.

The chain couples TRBV29-1 to TRBJ2-7; D remains ambiguous. The V gene lost 6 bases and the J gene lost 2 bases, with 8 bases spanning the gap. The CDR3 totals 11 residues. CDR1 and CDR2 (germline): SQVTM, ANQGSEA. The CDR3 spells CSVSSTYEQYF. DNA for the CDR3: TGCAGCGTGAGCTCAACCTACGAGCAGTACTTC.

This clonotype turned up a few times. This rearrangement joins TRBV7-2 to TRBJ2-7; D remains unclear. V lost 3 bases, J lost 6 bases, and 9 bases lay in between. The CDR3 covers 12 residues. CDR1 and CDR2 (germline): SGHTA, FQGNSA. DNA of the CDR3: TGTGCCAGCAGCTTCCCGAGATTCGAGCAGTACTTC. This codes for CASSFPRFEQYF.

The chain carries TRBV20-1 and TRBJ2-3, with D maybe TRBD2 (6 bases). With 0 bases removed from V and 4 bases from J, the gap between germline ends came to 14 bases. The CDR3 has 15 amino acids. Germline V gene sequence: CDR1 DFQATT, CDR2 SNEGSKA (reference sequence). In nucleotides, the CDR3 is TGCAGTGCTAGAGACGGGTGGGAGCGGGCAGATACGCAGTATTTT. It encodes CSARDGWERADTQYF.

This sequence joins TRBV5-6 and TRBJ2-2; perhaps D is TRBD1 or TRBD2 (6 bases each). Germline-derived CDR1 and CDR2 are SGHDT and YYEEEE. The CDR3 totals 15 residues. Trimming removed 2 bases from V and 5 bases from J, with 13 bases in between. The CDR3 bases are TGTGCCAGCAGCTTTTTAGGAGGGGGGACCGGGGAGCTGTTTTTT. Amino acid sequence: CASSFLGGGTGELFF.

This chain joins TRBV7-9 and TRBJ2-1; D is unclear. The germline V gene has CDR1 SEHNR and CDR2 FQNEAQ (reference sequence). V lost 6 bases and J lost 5, with 14 bases in between. The length of the CDR3 is 14 residues. For the CDR3, the DNA is TGTGCCAGCAGTCCACTTGGGGTTCACAATGAGCAGTTCTTC. Translated, it gives CASSPLGVHNEQFF. The full variable domain, its missing parts supplied by reference TRBV7-9 and TRBJ2-1, is DTGVSQNPRHKITKRGQNVTFRCDPISEHNRLYWYRQTLGQGPEFLTYFQNEAQLEKSRLLSDRFSAERPKGSFSTLEIQRTEQGDSAMYLCASSPLGVHNEQFFGPGTRLTVL.